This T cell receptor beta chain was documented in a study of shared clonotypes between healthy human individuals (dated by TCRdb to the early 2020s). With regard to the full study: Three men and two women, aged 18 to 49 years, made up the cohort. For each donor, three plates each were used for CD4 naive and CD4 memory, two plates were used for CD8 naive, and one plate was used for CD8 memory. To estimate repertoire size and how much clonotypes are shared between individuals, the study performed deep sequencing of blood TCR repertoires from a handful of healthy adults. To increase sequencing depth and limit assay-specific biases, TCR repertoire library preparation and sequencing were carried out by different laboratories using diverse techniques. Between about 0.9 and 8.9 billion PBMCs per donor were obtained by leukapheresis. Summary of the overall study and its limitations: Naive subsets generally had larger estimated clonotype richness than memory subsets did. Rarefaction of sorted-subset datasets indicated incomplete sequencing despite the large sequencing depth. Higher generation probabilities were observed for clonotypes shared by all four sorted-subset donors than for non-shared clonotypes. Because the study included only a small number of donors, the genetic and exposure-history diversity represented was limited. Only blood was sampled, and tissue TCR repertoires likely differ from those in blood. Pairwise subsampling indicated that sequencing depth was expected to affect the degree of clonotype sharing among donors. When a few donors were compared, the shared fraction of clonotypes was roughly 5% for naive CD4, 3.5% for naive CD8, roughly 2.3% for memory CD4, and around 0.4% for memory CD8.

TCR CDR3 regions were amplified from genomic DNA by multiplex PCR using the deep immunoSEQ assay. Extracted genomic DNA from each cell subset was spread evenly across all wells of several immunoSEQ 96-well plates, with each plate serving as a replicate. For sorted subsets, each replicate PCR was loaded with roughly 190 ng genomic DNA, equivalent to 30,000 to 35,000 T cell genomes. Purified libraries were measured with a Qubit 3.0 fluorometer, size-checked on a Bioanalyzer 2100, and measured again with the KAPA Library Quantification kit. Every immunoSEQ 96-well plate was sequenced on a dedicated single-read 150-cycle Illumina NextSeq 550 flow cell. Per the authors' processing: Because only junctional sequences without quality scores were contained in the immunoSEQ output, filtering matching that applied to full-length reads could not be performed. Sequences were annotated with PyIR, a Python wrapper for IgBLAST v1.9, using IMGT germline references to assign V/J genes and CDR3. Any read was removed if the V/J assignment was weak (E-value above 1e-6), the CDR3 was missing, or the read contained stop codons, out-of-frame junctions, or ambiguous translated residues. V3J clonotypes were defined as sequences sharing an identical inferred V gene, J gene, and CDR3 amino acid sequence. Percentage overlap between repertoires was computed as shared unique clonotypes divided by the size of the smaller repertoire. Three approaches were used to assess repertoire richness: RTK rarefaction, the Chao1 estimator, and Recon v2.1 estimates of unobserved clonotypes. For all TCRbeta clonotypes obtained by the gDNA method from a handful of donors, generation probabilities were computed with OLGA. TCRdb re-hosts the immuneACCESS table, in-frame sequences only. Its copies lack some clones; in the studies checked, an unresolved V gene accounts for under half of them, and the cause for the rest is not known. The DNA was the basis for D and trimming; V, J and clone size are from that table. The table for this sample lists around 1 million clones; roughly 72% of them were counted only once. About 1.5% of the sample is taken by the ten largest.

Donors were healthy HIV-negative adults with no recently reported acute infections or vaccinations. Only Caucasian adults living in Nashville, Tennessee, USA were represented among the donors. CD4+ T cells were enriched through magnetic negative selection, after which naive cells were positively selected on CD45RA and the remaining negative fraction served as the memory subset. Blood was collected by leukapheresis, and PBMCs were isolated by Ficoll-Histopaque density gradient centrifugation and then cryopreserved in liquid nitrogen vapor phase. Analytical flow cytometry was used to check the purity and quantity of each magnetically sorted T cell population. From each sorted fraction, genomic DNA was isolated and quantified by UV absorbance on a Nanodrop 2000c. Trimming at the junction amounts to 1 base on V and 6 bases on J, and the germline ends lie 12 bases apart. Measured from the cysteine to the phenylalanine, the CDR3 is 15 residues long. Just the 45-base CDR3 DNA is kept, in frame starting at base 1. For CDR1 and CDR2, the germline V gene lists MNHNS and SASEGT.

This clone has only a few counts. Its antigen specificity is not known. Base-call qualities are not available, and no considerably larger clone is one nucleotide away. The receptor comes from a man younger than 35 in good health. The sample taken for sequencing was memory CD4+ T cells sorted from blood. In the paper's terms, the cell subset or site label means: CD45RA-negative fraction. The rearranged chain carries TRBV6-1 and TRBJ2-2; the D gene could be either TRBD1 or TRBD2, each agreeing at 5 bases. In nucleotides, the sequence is TGTGCCAGCAGTGAAGGGACAACCGGGGCCGGGGAGCTGTTTTTT. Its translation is CASSEGTTGAGELFF.